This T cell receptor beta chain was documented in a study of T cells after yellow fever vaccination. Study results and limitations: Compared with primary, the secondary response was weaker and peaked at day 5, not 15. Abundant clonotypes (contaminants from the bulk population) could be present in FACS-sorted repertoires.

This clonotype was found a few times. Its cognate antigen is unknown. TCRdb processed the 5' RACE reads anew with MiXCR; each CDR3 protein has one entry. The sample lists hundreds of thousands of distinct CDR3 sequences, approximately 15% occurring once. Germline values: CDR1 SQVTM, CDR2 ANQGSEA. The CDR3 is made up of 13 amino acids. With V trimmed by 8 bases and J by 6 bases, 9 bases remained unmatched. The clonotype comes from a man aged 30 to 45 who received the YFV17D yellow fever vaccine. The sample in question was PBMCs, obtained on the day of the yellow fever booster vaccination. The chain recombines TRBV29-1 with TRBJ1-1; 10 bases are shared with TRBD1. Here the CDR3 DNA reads TGCAGCATATTTGCGGGACAGGGGCCTGAAGCTTTCTTT. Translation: CSIFAGQGPEAFF.